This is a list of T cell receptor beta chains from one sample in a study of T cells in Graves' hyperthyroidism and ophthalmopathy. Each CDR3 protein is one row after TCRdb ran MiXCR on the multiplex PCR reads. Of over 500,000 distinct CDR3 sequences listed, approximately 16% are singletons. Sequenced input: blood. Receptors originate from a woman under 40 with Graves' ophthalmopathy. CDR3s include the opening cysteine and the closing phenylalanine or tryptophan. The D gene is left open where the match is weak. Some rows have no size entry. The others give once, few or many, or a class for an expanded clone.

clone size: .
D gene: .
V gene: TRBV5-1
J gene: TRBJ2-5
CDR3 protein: CANSTPKDTGKAQYF
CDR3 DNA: TGCGCCAACAGCACCCCGAAGGACACTGGAAAGGCCCAGTACTTC

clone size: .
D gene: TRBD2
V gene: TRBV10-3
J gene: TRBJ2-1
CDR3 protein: CAIKGSGTRGAGAVLSYNEQFF
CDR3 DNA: TGTGCCATCAAGGGTAGCGGGACCAGAGGGGCGGGGGCGGTCCTCTCCTACAATGAGCAGTTCTTC

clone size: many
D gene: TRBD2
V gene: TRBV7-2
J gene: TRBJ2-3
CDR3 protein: CASSVTSGGATDTQYF
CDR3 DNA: TGTGCCAGCAGCGTTACTAGCGGGGGGGCCACAGATACGCAGTATTTT

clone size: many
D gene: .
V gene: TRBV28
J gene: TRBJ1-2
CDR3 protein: CASRVPDSLYGYTF
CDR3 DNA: TGTGCCAGCAGAGTTCCCGACAGTCTCTATGGCTACACCTTC

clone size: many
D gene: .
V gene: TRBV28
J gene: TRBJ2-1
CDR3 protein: CASSFTPQLNEQFF
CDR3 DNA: TGTGCCAGCAGTTTTACTCCCCAACTGAATGAGCAGTTCTTC

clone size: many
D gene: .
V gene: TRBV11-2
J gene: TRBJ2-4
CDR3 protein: CASSPTSSLAKNIQYF
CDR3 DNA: TGTGCCAGCAGCCCGACTTCAAGCCTAGCCAAAAACATTCAGTACTTC

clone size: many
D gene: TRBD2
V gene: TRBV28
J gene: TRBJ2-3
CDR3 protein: CASSLRSGRVDTQYF
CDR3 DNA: TGTGCCAGCAGTTTAAGGAGCGGGAGGGTTGATACGCAGTATTTT

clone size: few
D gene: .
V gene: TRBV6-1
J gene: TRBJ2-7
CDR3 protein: CASSKDQLSYEQYF
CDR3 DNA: TGTGCCAGCAGTAAAGACCAGCTCTCCTACGAGCAGTACTTC

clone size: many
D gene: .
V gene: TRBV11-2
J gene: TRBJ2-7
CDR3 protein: CASSSTRDSYEQYF
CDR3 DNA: TGTGCCAGCAGCTCGACACGGGACTCCTACGAGCAGTACTTC

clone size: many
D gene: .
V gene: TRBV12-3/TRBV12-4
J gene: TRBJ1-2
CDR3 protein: CASRRNRDYGYTF
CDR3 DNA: TGTGCCAGCCGGAGAAACAGAGACTATGGCTACACCTTC

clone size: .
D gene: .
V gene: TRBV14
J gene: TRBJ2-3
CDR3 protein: CASSQLGADTQYF
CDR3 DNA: TGTGCCAGCAGCCAACTAGGGGCAGATACGCAGTATTTT

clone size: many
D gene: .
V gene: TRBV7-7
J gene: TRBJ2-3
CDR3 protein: CASSLESGTDTQYF
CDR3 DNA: TGTGCTAGCAGCTTAGAGAGCGGCACAGATACGCAGTATTTT

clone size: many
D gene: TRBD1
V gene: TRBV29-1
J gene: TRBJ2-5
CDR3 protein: CSVNRDRETQYF
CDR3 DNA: TGCAGCGTTAACCGGGACAGGGAGACCCAGTACTTC

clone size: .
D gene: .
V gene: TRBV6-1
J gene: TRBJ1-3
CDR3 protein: CASSPGRLGNTIYF
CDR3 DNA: TGTGCCAGCAGCCCGGGACGTCTTGGAAACACCATATATTTT

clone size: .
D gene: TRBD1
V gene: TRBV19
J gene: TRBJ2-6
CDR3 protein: CASSWGQGASNVLTF
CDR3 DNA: TGTGCCAGTAGTTGGGGACAGGGGGCTTCCAACGTCCTGACTTTC

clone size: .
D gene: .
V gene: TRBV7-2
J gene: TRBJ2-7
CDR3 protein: CASSSQRVSYEQYF
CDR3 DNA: TGTGCCAGCAGCTCCCAGCGGGTCTCCTACGAGCAGTACTTC

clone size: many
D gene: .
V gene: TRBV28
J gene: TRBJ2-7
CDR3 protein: CASAGRIYEQYF
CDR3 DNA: TGTGCCAGCGCGGGCCGAATCTACGAGCAGTACTTC

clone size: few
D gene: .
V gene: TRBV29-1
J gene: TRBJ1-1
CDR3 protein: CSVLASEAFF
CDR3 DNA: TGCAGCGTGCTCGCGAGTGAAGCTTTCTTT

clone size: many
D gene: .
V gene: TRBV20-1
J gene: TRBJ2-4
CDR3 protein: CSARALGERWDIQYF
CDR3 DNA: TGCAGTGCTAGAGCTCTGGGGGAGCGATGGGACATTCAGTACTTC

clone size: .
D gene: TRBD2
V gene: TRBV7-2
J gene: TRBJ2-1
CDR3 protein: CASVRTSGINEQFF
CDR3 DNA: TGTGCCAGCGTCCGAACTAGCGGGATAAATGAGCAGTTCTTC

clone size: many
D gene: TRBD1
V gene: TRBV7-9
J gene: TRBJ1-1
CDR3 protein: CASRRQGLAGGAFF
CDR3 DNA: TGTGCCAGCAGGCGACAGGGCCTTGCAGGGGGAGCTTTCTTT

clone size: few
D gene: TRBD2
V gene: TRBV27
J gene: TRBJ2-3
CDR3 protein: CASSLGGLATDTQYF
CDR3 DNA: TGTGCCAGCAGTCTCGGGGGACTAGCAACAGATACGCAGTATTTT

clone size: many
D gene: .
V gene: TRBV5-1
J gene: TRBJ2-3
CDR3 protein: CASSQAAVSTDTQYF
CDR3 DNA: TGCGCCAGCAGTCAGGCGGCGGTTAGCACAGATACGCAGTATTTT

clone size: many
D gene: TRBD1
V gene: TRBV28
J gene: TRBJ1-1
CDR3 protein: CASVTGVGTEAFF
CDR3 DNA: TGTGCCAGCGTTACAGGGGTAGGCACTGAAGCTTTCTTT

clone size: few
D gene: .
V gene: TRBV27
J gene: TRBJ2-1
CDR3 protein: CASNPIGGGDNEQFF
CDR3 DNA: TGTGCCAGCAACCCGATAGGGGGAGGGGACAATGAGCAGTTCTTC

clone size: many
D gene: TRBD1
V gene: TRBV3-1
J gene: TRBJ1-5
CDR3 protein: CASSQTWGQGIGQPQHF
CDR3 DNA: TGTGCCAGCAGCCAAACCTGGGGACAGGGAATTGGGCAGCCCCAGCATTTT

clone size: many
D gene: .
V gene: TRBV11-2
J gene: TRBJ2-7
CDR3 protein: CASSLEVGGNYEQYF
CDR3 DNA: TGTGCCAGCAGCTTAGAGGTGGGAGGAAACTACGAGCAGTACTTC

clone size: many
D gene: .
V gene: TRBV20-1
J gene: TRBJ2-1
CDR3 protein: CSASQYLDYEQFF
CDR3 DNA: TGCAGTGCTAGTCAATATTTAGACTATGAGCAGTTCTTC

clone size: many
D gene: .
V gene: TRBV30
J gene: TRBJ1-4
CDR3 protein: CAWIASPAKLFF
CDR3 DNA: TGTGCCTGGATAGCGTCACCTGCAAAACTGTTTTTT

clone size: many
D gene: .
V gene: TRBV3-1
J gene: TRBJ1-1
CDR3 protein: CASSQDTGTTEAFF
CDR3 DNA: TGTGCCAGCAGCCAAGACACTGGGACAACAGAAGCTTTCTTT

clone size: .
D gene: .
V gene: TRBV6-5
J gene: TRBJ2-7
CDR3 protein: CASSYSVTPAYEQYF
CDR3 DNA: TGTGCCAGCAGTTACTCGGTTACCCCGGCCTACGAGCAGTACTTC

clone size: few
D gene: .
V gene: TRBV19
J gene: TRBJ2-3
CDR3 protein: CASTSTHGADTQYF
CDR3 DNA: TGTGCCAGTACCTCGACCCACGGGGCGGATACGCAGTATTTT

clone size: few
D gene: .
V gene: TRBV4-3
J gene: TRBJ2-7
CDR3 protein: CASSQGRTLAAAYEQYF
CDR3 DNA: TGCGCCAGCAGCCAAGGCCGGACCTTGGCAGCCGCCTACGAGCAGTACTTC

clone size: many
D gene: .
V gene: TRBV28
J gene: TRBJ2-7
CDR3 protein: CASSLGTRGEQYF
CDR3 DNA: TGTGCCAGCAGTTTAGGGACCCGTGGAGAGCAGTACTTC

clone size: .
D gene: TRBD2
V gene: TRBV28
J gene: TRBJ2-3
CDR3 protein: CASSRTGTSGYTQYF
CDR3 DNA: TGTGCCAGCAGTAGAACCGGGACTAGCGGGTATACGCAGTATTTT

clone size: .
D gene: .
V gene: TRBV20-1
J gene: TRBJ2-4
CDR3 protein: CSARRLLGKNIQYF
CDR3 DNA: TGCAGTGCTAGACGTCTCTTAGGCAAAAACATTCAGTACTTC

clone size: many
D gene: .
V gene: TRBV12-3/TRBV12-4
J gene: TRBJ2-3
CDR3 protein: CASSFGPRLTDTQYF
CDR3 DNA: TGTGCCAGCAGTTTTGGCCCTCGACTCACAGATACGCAGTATTTT

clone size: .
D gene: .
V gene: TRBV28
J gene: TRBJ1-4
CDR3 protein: CASCRISLGTNEKLFF
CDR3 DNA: TGTGCCAGCTGCAGGATTTCGCTCGGCACTAATGAAAAACTGTTTTTT

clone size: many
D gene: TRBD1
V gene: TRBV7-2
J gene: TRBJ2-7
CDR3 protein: CASSQSDRGFDEQYF
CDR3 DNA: TGTGCCAGCAGCCAGTCGGACAGGGGTTTCGACGAGCAGTACTTC